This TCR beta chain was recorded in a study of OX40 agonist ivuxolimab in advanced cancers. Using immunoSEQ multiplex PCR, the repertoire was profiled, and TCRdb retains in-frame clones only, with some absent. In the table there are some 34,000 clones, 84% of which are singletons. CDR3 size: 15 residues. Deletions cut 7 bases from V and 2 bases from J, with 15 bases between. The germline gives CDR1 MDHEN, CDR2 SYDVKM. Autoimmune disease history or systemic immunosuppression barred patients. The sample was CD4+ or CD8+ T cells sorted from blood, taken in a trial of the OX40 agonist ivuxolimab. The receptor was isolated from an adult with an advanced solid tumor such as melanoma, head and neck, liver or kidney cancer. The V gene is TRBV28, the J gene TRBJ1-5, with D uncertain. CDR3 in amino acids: CASIELIGGNQPQHF. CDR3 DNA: TGTGCCAGCATCGAACTAATCGGGGGCAATCAGCCCCAGCATTTT.